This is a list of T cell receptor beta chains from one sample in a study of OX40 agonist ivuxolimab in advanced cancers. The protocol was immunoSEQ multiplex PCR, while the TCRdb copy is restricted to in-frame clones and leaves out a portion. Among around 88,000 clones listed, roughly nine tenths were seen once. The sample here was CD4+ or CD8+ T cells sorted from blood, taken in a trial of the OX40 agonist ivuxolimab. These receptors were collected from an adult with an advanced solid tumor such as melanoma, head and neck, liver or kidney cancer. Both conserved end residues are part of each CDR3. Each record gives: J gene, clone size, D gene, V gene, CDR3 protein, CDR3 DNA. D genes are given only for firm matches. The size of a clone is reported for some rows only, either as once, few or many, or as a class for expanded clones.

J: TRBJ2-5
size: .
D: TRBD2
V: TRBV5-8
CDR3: CASSPQLGLAGLRGETQYF
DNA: TGTGCCAGCAGCCCCCAATTGGGGCTAGCGGGCCTTCGGGGAGAGACCCAGTACTTC

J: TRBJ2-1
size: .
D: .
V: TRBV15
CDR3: CATSRDPIGVSYNEQFF
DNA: TGTGCCACCAGCAGAGATCCGATCGGAGTCTCCTACAATGAGCAGTTCTTC

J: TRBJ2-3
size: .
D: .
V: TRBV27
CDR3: CASSLSGAWGDTQYF
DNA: TGTGCCAGCAGTTTATCGGGGGCTTGGGGGGATACGCAGTATTTT

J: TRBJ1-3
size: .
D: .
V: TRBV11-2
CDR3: CASSLGGERTIYF
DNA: TGTGCCAGCAGCTTAGGCGGGGAGCGCACCATATATTTT

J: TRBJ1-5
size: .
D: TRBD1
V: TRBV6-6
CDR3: CATRTGSQPQHF
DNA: TGTGCCACCCGGACAGGGTCTCAGCCCCAGCATTTT

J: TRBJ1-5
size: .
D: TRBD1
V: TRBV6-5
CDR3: CASSSGQGGNQPQHF
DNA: TGTGCCAGCAGTTCGGGACAGGGAGGCAATCAGCCCCAGCATTTT

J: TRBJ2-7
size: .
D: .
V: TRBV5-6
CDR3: CASSSGPYEQYF
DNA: TGTGCCAGCAGCTCTGGGCCCTACGAGCAGTACTTC

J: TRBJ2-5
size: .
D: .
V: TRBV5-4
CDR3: CASSLMPDFNQETQYF
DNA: TGTGCCAGCAGCTTGATGCCAGACTTTAATCAAGAGACCCAGTACTTC

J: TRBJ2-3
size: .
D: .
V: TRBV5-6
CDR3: CASSYRGTDTQYF
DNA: TGTGCCAGCAGCTACAGGGGCACAGATACGCAGTATTTT

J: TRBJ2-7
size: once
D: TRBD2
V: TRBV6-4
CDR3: CASSETSGGLEQYF
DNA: TGTGCCAGCAGTGAAACTAGCGGGGGCCTCGAGCAGTACTTC

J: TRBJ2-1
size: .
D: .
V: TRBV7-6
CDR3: CASSLESSFDEQFF
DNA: TGTGCCAGCAGCTTAGAGTCTAGTTTCGATGAGCAGTTCTTC

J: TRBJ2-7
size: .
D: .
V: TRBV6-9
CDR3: CASSPHGHEQYF
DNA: TGTGCCAGCAGCCCGCATGGCCACGAGCAGTACTTC

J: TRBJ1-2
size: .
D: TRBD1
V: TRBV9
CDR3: CASGVRGDRAGGRGYTF
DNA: TGTGCCAGCGGCGTTAGGGGAGACAGGGCTGGTGGAAGGGGCTACACCTTC

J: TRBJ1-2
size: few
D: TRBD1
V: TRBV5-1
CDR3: CASSLVGQGAGYGYTF
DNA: TGCGCCAGCAGCTTGGTAGGACAGGGGGCCGGCTATGGCTACACCTTC

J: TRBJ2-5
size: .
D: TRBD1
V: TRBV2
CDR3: CASTPGQGRHVQAVPKTQYF
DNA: TGTGCCAGCACCCCGGGACAGGGGAGGCATGTTCAGGCCGTTCCGAAGACCCAGTACTTC

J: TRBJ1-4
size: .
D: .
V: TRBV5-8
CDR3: CASSFNLAGSEKLFF
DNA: TGTGCCAGCAGCTTCAACCTCGCAGGGAGTGAAAAACTGTTTTTT

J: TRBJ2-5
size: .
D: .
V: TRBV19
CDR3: CASSINSGETQYF
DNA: TGTGCCAGTAGTATAAACTCTGGAGAGACCCAGTACTTC

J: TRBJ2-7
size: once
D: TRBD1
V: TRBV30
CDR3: CAWSFTPGTGYYEQYF
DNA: TGTGCCTGGAGCTTCACACCAGGGACAGGCTACTACGAGCAGTACTTC

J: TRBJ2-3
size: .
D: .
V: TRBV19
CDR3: CASTDRPKSTDTQYF
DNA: TGTGCCAGTACCGACAGACCAAAGAGCACAGATACGCAGTATTTT

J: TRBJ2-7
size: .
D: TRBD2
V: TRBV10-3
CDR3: CAISELLAGGPYEQYF
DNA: TGTGCCATCAGTGAGCTGTTAGCGGGAGGGCCCTACGAGCAGTACTTC

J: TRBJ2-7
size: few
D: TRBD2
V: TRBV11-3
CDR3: CASSLANDGRAYGQYF
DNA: TGTGCCAGCAGCTTAGCGAATGACGGGAGGGCCTATGGGCAGTACTTC

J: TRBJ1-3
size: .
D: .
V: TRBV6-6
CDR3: CASSYQSSGNTIYF
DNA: TGTGCCAGCAGTTACCAGTCTTCTGGAAACACCATATATTTT

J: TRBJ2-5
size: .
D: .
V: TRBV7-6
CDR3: CASSFSSQETQYF
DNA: TGTGCCAGCAGCTTTAGCTCCCAAGAGACCCAGTACTTC

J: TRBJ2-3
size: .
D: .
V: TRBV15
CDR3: CATSTPGPDTQYF
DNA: TGTGCCACCAGCACCCCAGGGCCTGATACGCAGTATTTT

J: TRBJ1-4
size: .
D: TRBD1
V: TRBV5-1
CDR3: CASSLESGGGEKLFF
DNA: TGCGCCAGCAGCTTGGAATCAGGGGGCGGTGAAAAACTGTTTTTT

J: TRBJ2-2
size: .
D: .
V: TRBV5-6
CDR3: CASRSGIGELFF
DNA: TGTGCCAGCAGGTCAGGGATCGGGGAGCTGTTTTTT

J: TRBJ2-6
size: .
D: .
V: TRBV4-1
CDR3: CASEQNAGHGANVLTF
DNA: TGCGCCAGCGAACAAAACGCTGGCCATGGGGCCAACGTCCTGACTTTC

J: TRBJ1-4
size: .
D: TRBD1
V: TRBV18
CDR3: CASSPGQGEKLFF
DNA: TGTGCCAGCTCACCGGGACAGGGTGAAAAACTGTTTTTT

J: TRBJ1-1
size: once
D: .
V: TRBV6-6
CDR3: CAIIRSEDDTEAFF
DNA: TGTGCCATCATTCGATCCGAGGACGATACTGAAGCTTTCTTT

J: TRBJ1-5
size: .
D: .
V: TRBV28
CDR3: CASSTQGVDQPQHF
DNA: TGTGCCAGCAGCACTCAGGGTGTGGATCAGCCCCAGCATTTT

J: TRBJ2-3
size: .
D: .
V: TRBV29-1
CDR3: CSVGLGGRTDTQYF
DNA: TGCAGCGTAGGGTTGGGAGGCCGCACAGATACGCAGTATTTT

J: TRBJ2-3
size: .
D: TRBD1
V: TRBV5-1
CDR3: CASSPDREGTDTQYF
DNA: TGCGCCAGCAGCCCCGACAGGGAAGGGACAGATACGCAGTATTTT

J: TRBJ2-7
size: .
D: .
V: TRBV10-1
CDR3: CASSSHRTAKTYEQYF
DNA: TGCGCCAGCAGTTCACACCGGACGGCGAAAACCTACGAGCAGTACTTC

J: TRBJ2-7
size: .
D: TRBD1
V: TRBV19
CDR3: CASSVPGQSYEQYF
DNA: TGTGCCAGTAGTGTCCCGGGACAGAGCTACGAGCAGTACTTC

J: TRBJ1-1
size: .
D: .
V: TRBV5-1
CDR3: CASSLSGTMNTEAFF
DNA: TGCGCCAGCAGCTTGTCCGGAACAATGAACACTGAAGCTTTCTTT

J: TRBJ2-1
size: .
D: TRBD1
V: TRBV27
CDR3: CASRSGGSYNEQFF
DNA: TGTGCCAGCAGGTCAGGGGGCTCCTACAATGAGCAGTTCTTC

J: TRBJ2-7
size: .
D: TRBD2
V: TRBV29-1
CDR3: CSVEDPFAGGNEQYF
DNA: TGCAGCGTTGAAGATCCATTCGCGGGGGGCAACGAGCAGTACTTC

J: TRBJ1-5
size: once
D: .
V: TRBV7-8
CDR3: CASSLAVSTNSNQPQHF
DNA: TGTGCCAGCAGCTTAGCGGTTAGCACTAATAGCAATCAGCCCCAGCATTTT

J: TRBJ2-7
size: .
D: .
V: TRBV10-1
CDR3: CASSDGPEQYF
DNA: TGCGCCAGCAGTGATGGACCCGAGCAGTACTTC

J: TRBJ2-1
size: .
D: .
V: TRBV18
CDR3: CASSPNELNEQFF
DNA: TGTGCCAGCTCACCTAATGAACTCAATGAGCAGTTCTTC

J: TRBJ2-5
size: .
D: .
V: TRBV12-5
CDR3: CASGLITTGLGETQYF
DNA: TGTGCTAGTGGTTTGATAACCACAGGGTTAGGGGAGACCCAGTACTTC

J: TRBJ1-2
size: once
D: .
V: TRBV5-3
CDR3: CARNRTNYGYTF
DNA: TGTGCCAGAAATAGAACTAACTATGGCTACACCTTC

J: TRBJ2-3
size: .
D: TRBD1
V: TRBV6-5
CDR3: CASSPFGQGTDTQYF
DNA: TGTGCCAGCAGTCCCTTCGGACAGGGTACAGATACGCAGTATTTT